The 17 T cell receptor beta chains given below trace back to one sample, sequenced in a study of blood T cell repertoires in COVID-19. Data came from immunoSEQ multiplex PCR; TCRdb stores just in-frame clones and leaves some out. The data hold roughly 260,000 clones, with about 89% observed a single time. Specimen: peripheral blood. These receptor sequences come from a man aged 40-49 years who had recovered from COVID-19.

This clone was seen once. The rearrangement joins TRBV19 to TRBJ2-3, with 8 bases aligning to TRBD1. CDR3 length: 12 amino acids. Trimming took 6 bases from V and 9 from J; bases not matched to a gene: 5. Germline values: CDR1 LNHDA, CDR2 SQIVND (reference sequence). In DNA, the CDR3 is TGTGCCAGTAGCCGGACAGGGCTAACGCAGTATTTT. This encodes CASSRTGLTQYF.

V usage is TRBV5-8 and J usage is TRBJ1-6; D perhaps matches TRBD1 (5 bases). V shed 0 bases and J shed 8 bases, with 15 bases lying between them. This CDR3 spans 16 amino acids. The germline V gene encodes CDR1 SGHTS and CDR2 YDEGEE. CDR3: CASSLGVRQLDSPLHF. In DNA, the CDR3 is TGTGCCAGCAGCTTGGGAGTCCGACAGTTGGATTCACCCCTCCACTTT.

The chain has TRBV15 and TRBJ2-5; 7 nucleotides align to TRBD1. The germline V gene encodes CDR1 LNHNV and CDR2 YYDKDF (reference sequence). Trimming took 5 bases from V and 5 from J; bases not matched to a gene: 5. The CDR3 extends over 13 amino acids. CDR3 DNA: TGTGCCACCAGCGCACAGGGGTGGGAGACCCAGTACTTC. Its translation is CATSAQGWETQYF.

V and J are TRBV27 and TRBJ2-7; perhaps TRBD1 as D (5 bases). The CDR3 covers 13 residues. From germline, CDR1 is MNHEY and CDR2 SMNVEV (reference sequence). Trimming left V 6 bases short and J 1 base short, with 10 bases between. The CDR3: CASSWGASYEQYF. Written as DNA, the CDR3 is TGTGCCAGCAGCTGGGGCGCGTCCTACGAGCAGTACTTC.

V gene TRBV30 combines with J gene TRBJ2-1; the D is unclear. This CDR3 has 11 residues. Germline CDR1 GTSNPN, CDR2 SVGIG (reference sequence). V lost 8 bases and J 4 bases, leaving 9 bases between the germline ends. The CDR3 DNA is TGTGCCACGAGGCTTTACAATGAGCAGTTCTTC. This codes for CATRLYNEQFF.

V and J are TRBV4-3 and TRBJ2-7, with D tentatively TRBD1 (5 bases). The V end was cut by 0 bases, the J end by 7 bases, with 13 bases between. CDR3 length equals 14 residues. Germline CDR1 and CDR2: LGHNA and YSLEER. CDR3 sequence reads: CASSQDPGPWEQYF. CDR3 sequence (DNA): TGCGCCAGCAGCCAAGACCCAGGGCCGTGGGAGCAGTACTTC.

V usage is TRBV15 and J usage is TRBJ2-5; tentative D call: TRBD1 (5 bases). The CDR3 length is 13 residues. V was trimmed by 5 bases and J by 6 bases, leaving 13 bases between them. Germline V gene lookup returns CDR1 LNHNV and CDR2 YYDKDF (reference sequence). CDR3 in DNA: TGTGCCACCAGCGTAAAAGGGGCAAAGACCCAGTACTTC. Amino acids: CATSVKGAKTQYF.

This clone was picked up a small number of times. The chain has TRBV12-5 and TRBJ1-1; a possible D gene is TRBD1 (6 bases). Germline V gives CDR1 LGHNT, CDR2 FRNRAP. The CDR3 extends over 17 amino acids. Trimming removed 0 bases at V and 0 bases at J, with 14 bases between. Here the CDR3 DNA reads TGTGCTAGTGGTTTGGTACGGCCGGGACACTTGAACACTGAAGCTTTCTTT. It translates to CASGLVRPGHLNTEAFF.

The chain employs TRBV4-1 and TRBJ1-5; 9 bases agree with TRBD1. The CDR3 spans 20 residues. V lost 4 bases, J lost 0 bases, and 16 bases stayed unmatched. Germline-derived CDR1 and CDR2 are MGHRA and YSYEKL. CDR3 DNA: TGCGCCAGCAGCCCCCGAGTCCCCACTACAGGGGGCTTTAGCAATCAGCCCCAGCATTTT. Protein: CASSPRVPTTGGFSNQPQHF.

This chain joins TRBV5-5 and TRBJ2-1; 7 bases map to TRBD2. The length of the CDR3 is 16 residues. Looked up from germline, CDR1 is SGHKS and CDR2 is YYEKEE (reference sequence). Trimming cost V 1 base and J 2 bases; bases outside gene matches: 6. The CDR3 protein is CASSLHTSDTYNEQFF. Written as DNA, the CDR3 is TGTGCCAGCAGCTTGCATACTAGCGATACCTACAATGAGCAGTTCTTC. Looking up the rest from reference TRBV5-5 and TRBJ2-1 gives the full variable domain: DAGVTQSPTHLIKTRGQQVTLRCSPISGHKSVSWYQQVLGQGPQFIFQYYEKEERGRGNFPDRFSARQFPNYSSELNVNALLLGDSALYLCASSLHTSDTYNEQFFGPGTRLTVL.

The table lists this clone with a count of one. V and J are TRBV6-5 and TRBJ1-3, with D possibly being TRBD1 (5 bases). V was clipped by 5 bases and J by 4 bases, with 15 bases between them. Germline assignment: CDR1 MNHEY and CDR2 SVGAGI. The CDR3 has 15 residues. The CDR3 spells CASSIGGTPGNTIYF. The CDR3 DNA reads TGTGCCAGCAGTATCGGGGGGACTCCAGGAAACACCATATATTTT.

The chain joins TRBV7-2 to TRBJ2-5; 16 bases map to TRBD2. CDR1 SGHTA and CDR2 FQGNSA come from the germline V gene. The CDR3 consists of 17 residues. Germline trimming cut 5 bases from V and 5 bases from J; bases unmatched to any gene: 8. CDR3: CASSPWGLAGGLETQYF. CDR3 in DNA: TGTGCCAGCAGCCCCTGGGGACTAGCGGGGGGGCTTGAGACCCAGTACTTC.

This clone was picked up one time. V usage is TRBV6-5 and J usage is TRBJ1-1; possibly TRBD1 for D (5 bases). CDR3 size: 11 residues. With 6 bases removed from V and 8 bases from J, the gap between germline ends came to 10 bases. Germline V gene sequence: CDR1 MNHEY, CDR2 SVGAGI. The CDR3 is CASSAQGEAFF. DNA of the CDR3: TGTGCCAGCAGCGCCCAGGGAGAAGCTTTCTTT.

The chain has TRBV6-5 and TRBJ1-3, with D possibly being TRBD1 (5 bases). CDR3 size: 14 residues. V lost 6 bases to trimming and J lost 2 bases, with 11 bases between them. Germline CDR1 and CDR2: MNHEY and SVGAGI. CDR3 sequence: CASSPGRAGNTIYF. DNA of the CDR3: TGTGCCAGCAGCCCCGGCAGGGCTGGAAACACCATATATTTT.

The chain has TRBV30 and TRBJ1-5; a weak D match, TRBD1 (6 bases). Germline CDR1 is GTSNPN and CDR2 is SVGIG (reference sequence). Trimming shortened V by 2 bases and J by 4 bases, and 21 bases separated the two germline ends. The CDR3 is 17 residues long. The CDR3 protein is CAWSSSGPGHRNQPQHF. The CDR3 DNA reads TGTGCCTGGAGTTCCTCGGGGCCGGGACACCGGAATCAGCCCCAGCATTTT.

This sequence joins TRBV2 and TRBJ2-3; D is perhaps TRBD1 (7 bases). The V gene lost 8 bases and the J gene lost 4 bases, with 19 bases spanning the gap. The CDR3 consists of 15 residues. CDR1 is SNHLY, CDR2 FYNNEI, per germline. This CDR3 reads CASGEVRGAPDTQYF. The CDR3 DNA is TGTGCCAGCGGGGAGGTCAGGGGGGCTCCAGATACGCAGTATTTT.

The chain joins TRBV7-2 to TRBJ2-3; D remains ambiguous. Per germline, CDR1 SGHTA and CDR2 FQGNSA. The V and J ends lost 5 bases and 4 bases respectively, with 10 bases between them. The length of the CDR3 is 13 residues. This CDR3 is CASSLSPPDTQYF. Here the CDR3 DNA reads TGTGCCAGCAGCCTGTCCCCCCCAGATACGCAGTATTTT.